This T cell receptor (beta chain) appears in the sequencing data of a study of T cell changes during pregnancy in multiple sclerosis. The ends lost 6 bases at V and 3 bases at J; junction bases unmatched: 3. From germline, CDR1 is MNHNS and CDR2 SASEGT. The CDR3 loop spans 13 amino acids. Sequenced by immunoSEQ multiplex PCR; TCRdb stores in-frame clones only, minus some. The table lists 55,000 to 70,000 clones, 85% to 95% of them singletons. The material sequenced was CD4+ T cells from peripheral blood mononuclear cells, taken after pregnancy. The chain is built from TRBV6-1 and TRBJ2-5, with 8 nucleotides matching TRBD1. The TCR originated in a female donor with multiple sclerosis, enrolled in a pregnancy study. The CDR3 sequence is CASRWGQEETQYF. The CDR3 DNA follows: TGTGCCAGCAGATGGGGACAGGAAGAGACCCAGTACTTC.